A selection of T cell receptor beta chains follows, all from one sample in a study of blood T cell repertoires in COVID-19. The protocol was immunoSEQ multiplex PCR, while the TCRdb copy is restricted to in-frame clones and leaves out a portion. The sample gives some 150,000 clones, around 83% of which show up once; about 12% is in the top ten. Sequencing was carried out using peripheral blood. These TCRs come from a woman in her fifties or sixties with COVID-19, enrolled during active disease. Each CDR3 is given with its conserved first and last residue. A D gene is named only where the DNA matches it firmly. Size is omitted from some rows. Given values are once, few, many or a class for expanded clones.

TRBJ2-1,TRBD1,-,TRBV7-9,TGTGCCAGCAGCTTATTCCCCCGGGACAGTAGGTTCTTC,CASSLFPRDSRFF
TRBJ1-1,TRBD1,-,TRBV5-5,TGTGCCAGCAGCTTCCGGGACAGGAACACTGAAGCTTTCTTT,CASSFRDRNTEAFF
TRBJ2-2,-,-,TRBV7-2,TGTGCCAGCAGCTTAGCCATGAACACCGGGGAGCTGTTTTTT,CASSLAMNTGELFF
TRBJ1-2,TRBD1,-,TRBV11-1,TGTGCCAGCAGCCTCAGGGGGAGCTATGGCTACACCTTC,CASSLRGSYGYTF
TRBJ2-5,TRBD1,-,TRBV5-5,TGTGCCAGCAGCTTGGTCCTGACAGGGACGGAGACCCAGTACTTC,CASSLVLTGTETQYF
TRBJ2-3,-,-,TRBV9,TGTGCCAGCAGCAACGGGGTTGGAGATACGCAGTATTTT,CASSNGVGDTQYF
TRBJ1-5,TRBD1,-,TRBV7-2,TGTGCCAGCAGCCAAAGGACAGGGGATCAGCCCCAGCATTTT,CASSQRTGDQPQHF
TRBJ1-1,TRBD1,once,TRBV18,TGTGCCAGCTCAGACGCTACAGGGGTTCCGAACACTGAAGCTTTCTTT,CASSDATGVPNTEAFF
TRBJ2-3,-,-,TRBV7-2,TGTGCCAGCAACCAGGAAGCCTTCGGTACGCAGTATTTT,CASNQEAFGTQYF
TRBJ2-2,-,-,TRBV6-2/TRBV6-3,TGTGCCAGCAGTTGGATTGCACAGCTCACCGGGGAGCTGTTTTTT,CASSWIAQLTGELFF
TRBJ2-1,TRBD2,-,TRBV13,TGTGCCAGCAGCGCCTTAGCGGGAGTGGGAAGAGATGAGCAGTTCTTC,CASSALAGVGRDEQFF
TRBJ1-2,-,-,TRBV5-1,TGCGCCAGCAGCTTGGCCCCAAGGAGGGGCTACACCTTC,CASSLAPRRGYTF
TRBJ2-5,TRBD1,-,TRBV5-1,TGCGCCAGCAGCATAGTCGCCGGGACAGGGAGAGAGACCCAGTACTTC,CASSIVAGTGRETQYF
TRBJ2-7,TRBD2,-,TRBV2,TGTGCCAGCAGTGGGGGGACTAGCGGGATCTACGAGCAGTACTTC,CASSGGTSGIYEQYF
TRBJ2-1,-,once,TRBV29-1,TGCAGCGCCGAACCAGGATCAGATGAGCAGTTCTTC,CSAEPGSDEQFF
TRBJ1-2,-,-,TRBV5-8,TGTGCCAGCATTATCACAGGGATCTACGGCTACACCTTC,CASIITGIYGYTF
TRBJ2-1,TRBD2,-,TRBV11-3,TGTGCCAGCAGCATGCACCCTTGGACTAGCGGGGGAAACTCCTACAATGAGCAGTTCTTC,CASSMHPWTSGGNSYNEQFF
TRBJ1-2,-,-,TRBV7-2,TGTGCCAGCAGATTCAATGACAGGAGTAACTATGGCTACACCTTC,CASRFNDRSNYGYTF
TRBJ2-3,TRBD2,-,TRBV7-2,TGTGCCAGCAGCTTTGGCGGGGGGGCGACAGATACGCAGTATTTT,CASSFGGGATDTQYF
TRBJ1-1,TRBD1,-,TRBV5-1,TGCGCCAGCAGCCCGGACAGGGCGAACACTGAAGCTTTCTTT,CASSPDRANTEAFF
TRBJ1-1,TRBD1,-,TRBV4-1,TGCGCCAGCAGCCGGGAACCGGGACAGGCTCGAGACTTGGGATTTATGAACACTGAAGCTTTCTTT,CASSREPGQARDLGFMNTEAFF
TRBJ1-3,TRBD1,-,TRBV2,TGTGCCAGCAGTTTGACTCCCGGGACAGGGGGAAACACCATATATTTT,CASSLTPGTGGNTIYF
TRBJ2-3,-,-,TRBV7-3,TGTGCCAGCAGCTTCGACTACACAGATACGCAGTATTTT,CASSFDYTDTQYF
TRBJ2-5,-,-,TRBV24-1,TGTGCCACCAGGATCTTTAGAGGGCAGCAAGAGACCCAGTACTTC,CATRIFRGQQETQYF
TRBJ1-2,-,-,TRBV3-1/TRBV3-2,TGTGCCAGCAGCCAAGGGGGCGGCGTGAACTATGGCTACACCTTC,CASSQGGGVNYGYTF
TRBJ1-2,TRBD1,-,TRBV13,TGTGCCAGCAGCTTAGGGCAGGGGGTAAACTATGGCTACACCTTC,CASSLGQGVNYGYTF
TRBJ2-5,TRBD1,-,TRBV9,TGTGCCAGCAGCGCACAGGGGACCCAAGAGACCCAGTACTTC,CASSAQGTQETQYF
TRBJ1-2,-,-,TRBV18,TGTGCCAGCTCACCAGAAAAGAGCACTAACTATGGCTACACCTTC,CASSPEKSTNYGYTF
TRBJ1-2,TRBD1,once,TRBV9,TGTGCCAGCAGCGCACCGGGACAGGGTAGAGCTAACTATGGCTACACCTTC,CASSAPGQGRANYGYTF
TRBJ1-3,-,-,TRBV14,TGTGCCAGCAGCCAAGGGAGAGGGCCTGGAAACACCATATATTTT,CASSQGRGPGNTIYF
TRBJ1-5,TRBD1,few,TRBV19,TGTGCCACCAGGGACAGGGGGTACCAGCCCCAGCATTTT,CATRDRGYQPQHF
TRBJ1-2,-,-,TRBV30,TGTGCCTGGATGGGCGCCTATGGCTACACCTTC,CAWMGAYGYTF
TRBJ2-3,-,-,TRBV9,TGTGCCAGCAGCCTCGGGGGAACATACACAGATACGCAGTATTTT,CASSLGGTYTDTQYF
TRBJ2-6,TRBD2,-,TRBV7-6,TGTGCCAGCAGCTTACTAGCGGGAAGCTCTGGGGCCAACGTCCTGACTTTC,CASSLLAGSSGANVLTF
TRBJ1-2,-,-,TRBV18,TGTGCCAGCTCCCTAGACAGCCCCTATGGCTACACCTTC,CASSLDSPYGYTF
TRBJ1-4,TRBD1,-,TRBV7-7,TGTGCTAGCAGCCCAGACCCGGCAGGGGGTAATGAAAAACTGTTTTTT,CASSPDPAGGNEKLFF
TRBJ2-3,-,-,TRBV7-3,TGTGCCAGCAGCTCCTACGGGGGAACAGATACGCAGTATTTT,CASSSYGGTDTQYF
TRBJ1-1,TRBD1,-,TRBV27,TGTGCCAGCAGTTTTATAGGGGGCAACACTGAAGCTTTCTTT,CASSFIGGNTEAFF
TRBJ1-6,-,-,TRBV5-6,TGTGCCAGCAGCCAGGAGGCCCTCATCCCGAGCTCCTATAATTCACCCCTCCACTTT,CASSQEALIPSSYNSPLHF
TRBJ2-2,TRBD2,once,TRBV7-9,TGTGCCAGCAGCTTAACCCGGACTAGCGGGAACACCGGGGAGCTGTTTTTT,CASSLTRTSGNTGELFF
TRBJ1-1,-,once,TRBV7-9,TGTGCCCTAGAGGGAGACACTGAAGCTTTCTTT,CALEGDTEAFF
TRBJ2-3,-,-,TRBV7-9,TGTGCCAGCAGCTTGGCTTTCGGGACTTCCTACTTCACAGATACGCAGTATTTT,CASSLAFGTSYFTDTQYF
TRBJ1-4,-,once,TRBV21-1,TGTGCCAGCAGCAAAAGGGGGTTGAAACAGGGTAATGAAAAACTGTTTTTT,CASSKRGLKQGNEKLFF
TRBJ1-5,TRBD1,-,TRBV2,TGTGCCAGCATGGGCGGGCGCAGGACAGGGGGTACTCAGCCCCAGCATTTT,CASMGGRRTGGTQPQHF
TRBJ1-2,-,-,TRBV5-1,TGCGCCAGCAGCTTGGCTGTGTCTCTAACGCTGGGCTACACCTTC,CASSLAVSLTLGYTF
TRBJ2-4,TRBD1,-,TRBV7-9,TGTGCCAGCAGCCCTGACAGGGCTGTGTCCAAAAACATTCAGTACTTC,CASSPDRAVSKNIQYF
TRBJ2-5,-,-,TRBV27,TGTGCCAGCAGTTTATCCCGACAGGTAGGAGAGACCCAGTACTTC,CASSLSRQVGETQYF
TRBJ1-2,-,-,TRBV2,TGTGCCAGCACCAAGGAAGACGGCGGGGACTATGGCTACACCTTC,CASTKEDGGDYGYTF
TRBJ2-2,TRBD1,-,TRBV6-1,TGTGCCAGCAGTGCGTCGGGACAGGGCAACACCGGGGAGCTGTTTTTT,CASSASGQGNTGELFF